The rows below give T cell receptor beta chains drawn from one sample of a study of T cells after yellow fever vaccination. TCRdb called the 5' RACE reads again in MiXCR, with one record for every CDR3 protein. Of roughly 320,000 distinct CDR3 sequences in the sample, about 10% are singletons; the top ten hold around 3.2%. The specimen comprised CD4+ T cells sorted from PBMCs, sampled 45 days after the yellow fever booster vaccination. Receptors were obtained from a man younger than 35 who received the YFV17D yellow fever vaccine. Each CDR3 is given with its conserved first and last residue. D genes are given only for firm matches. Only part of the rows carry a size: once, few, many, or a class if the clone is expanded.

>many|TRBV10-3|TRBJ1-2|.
CAISGTRDTSNYGYTF
TGTGCCATCAGTGGGACCCGGGACACTTCTAACTATGGCTACACCTTC
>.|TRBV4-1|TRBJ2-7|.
CASSQDYNEQYF
TGCGCCAGCAGCCAAGATTATAACGAGCAGTACTTC
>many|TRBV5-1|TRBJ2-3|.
CASSGTRGGGDTQYF
TGCGCCAGCAGCGGGACCAGGGGAGGGGGAGATACGCAGTATTTT
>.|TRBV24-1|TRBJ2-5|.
CATSDEKGETQYF
TGTGCCACCAGTGATGAGAAGGGGGAGACCCAGTACTTC
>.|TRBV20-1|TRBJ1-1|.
CSARSGAMNTEAFF
TGCAGTGCTCGATCAGGGGCCATGAACACTGAAGCTTTCTTT
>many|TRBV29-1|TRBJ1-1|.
CSVEVTAGTEAFF
TGCAGCGTTGAAGTTACGGCAGGCACTGAAGCTTTCTTT
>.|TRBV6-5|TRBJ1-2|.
CASSYSRGKGYTF
TGTGCCAGCAGTTACAGTAGGGGCAAGGGCTACACCTTC
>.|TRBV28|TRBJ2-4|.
CASSWGSKNIQYF
TGTGCCAGCAGCTGGGGATCCAAAAACATTCAGTACTTC
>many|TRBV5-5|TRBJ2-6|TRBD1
CASSSFRDRGPGANVLTF
TGTGCCAGCAGCTCCTTCCGGGACAGGGGGCCCGGGGCCAACGTCCTGACTTTC
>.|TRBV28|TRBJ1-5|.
CASSHEGGGFAQPQHF
TGTGCCAGCAGCCATGAGGGGGGAGGTTTCGCTCAGCCCCAGCATTTT
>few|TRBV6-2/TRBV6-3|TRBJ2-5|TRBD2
CASSYPSRTSRGETQYF
TGTGCCAGCAGTTACCCGAGTAGGACTAGCAGAGGGGAGACCCAGTACTTC
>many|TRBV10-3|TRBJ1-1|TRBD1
CAITSDREGNSFF
TGTGCCATCACCTCGGACAGGGAAGGCAATTCTTTCTTT
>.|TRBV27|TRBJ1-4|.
CAPPGGRSPEKLFF
TGTGCCCCCCCGGGAGGGCGAAGCCCCGAAAAACTGTTTTTT